The 5 T cell receptor beta chains listed next were all sequenced from one sample in a study of blood T cells in healthy people across ages. It was with a sample-barcoded 5' primer and a J-beta primer mix that a second PCR of about 6 to 12 cycles was run. TCRdb reanalysed the 5' RACE reads using MiXCR and keeps one entry per CDR3 protein. The data contain roughly 1.9 million distinct CDR3 sequences, 39% of them singletons. Sequencing was carried out using blood. All receptors derive from a human donor in good health.

The gene calls are TRBV10-3 and TRBJ2-2; 8 nucleotides align to TRBD2. Germline V gives CDR1 ENHRY, CDR2 SYGVKD. CDR3 length: 16 amino acids. Trimming at V came to 2 bases and at J to 0 bases, leaving 2 bases not matched to a gene. CDR3 region: CAISEMGLANTGELFF. CDR3 DNA: TGTGCCATCAGTGAGATGGGACTAGCGAACACCGGGGAGCTGTTTTTT.

V usage is TRBV7-2 and J usage is TRBJ2-7, with a possible D match to TRBD1 (6 bases). This CDR3 is built from 15 residues. CDR1 SGHTA and CDR2 FQGNSA come from the germline V gene. Trimming cost V 5 bases and J 0 bases, with 14 bases left between them. The DNA for the CDR3 is TGTGCCAGCAGCCGCCGGACAGTCAGCTCCTACGAGCAGTACTTC. As protein: CASSRRTVSSYEQYF.

This clonotype was observed a handful of times. V usage is TRBV6-6 and J usage is TRBJ2-4; 7 bases agree with TRBD2. Near its end, the DNA agrees better with TRBJ2-7, so the J call may be wrong. Germline CDR1 and CDR2: MNHNY and SVGAGI (reference sequence). The CDR3 spans 12 residues. CDR3 bases: TGTGCCAGCAGGGGGGGGAGAGGCGAGCAGTACTTC. This sequence encodes CASRGGRGEQYF.

V is TRBV30 and J is TRBJ1-2; TRBD1 matches 7 bases. After removal of 1 base from V and 8 bases from J, the junction contained 4 bases not matched to a gene. This CDR3 contains 12 residues. Germline CDR1 reads GTSNPN; CDR2 reads SVGIG (reference sequence). The CDR3 loop reads CAWSEGTDGYTF. For the CDR3, the DNA is TGTGCCTGGAGTGAAGGGACAGACGGCTACACCTTC.

The chain has TRBV29-1 and TRBJ2-1; unclear D gene. The V and J ends lost 8 bases and 0 bases respectively, with 5 bases between them. Per germline, CDR1 SQVTM and CDR2 ANQGSEA. The CDR3 sequence is 11 residues long. The CDR3 nucleotides read TGCAGCCTCCTCTCCTACAATGAGCAGTTCTTC. It specifies CSLLSYNEQFF.